The clone carrying this TCR beta chain was picked up a small number of times. Distinct nucleotide sequences in the sample also encode this CDR3. The entry originates in a study of control samples from healthy donors and cancer patients. TCRdb's copy holds only in-frame clones and misses some; the assay was immunoSEQ multiplex PCR. The sample includes some 70,000 clones, approximately 84% of them seen just once. The V segment lost 5 bases and the J segment 5 bases; nucleotides outside the gene matches: 6. CDR1 is SEHNR and CDR2 is FQNEAQ in the germline V gene (reference sequence). There are 14 residues in the CDR3.

The TCR sequence derives from a woman between 45 and 65 years old with lung cancer. The sample was PBMCs. V and J are TRBV7-9 and TRBJ1-1; 9 bases are shared with TRBD1. The CDR3, as DNA: TGTGCCAGCAGCCTGACAGGGGGTGAGACTGAAGCTTTCTTT. Its protein product is CASSLTGGETEAFF.